This paragraph reports one TCR beta chain. Its antigen remains unknown. This record comes from a study of T cells in Graves' hyperthyroidism and ophthalmopathy. Overall study findings and caveats: Separation of ophthalmopathy from stable hyperthyroidism was achieved by a 13 V-J model. Most thyroid clonotypes that were expanded above 0.001 also turned up in blood.

CDR3 length equals 13 residues. The V end was cut by 2 bases, the J end by 6 bases, with 10 bases between. In germline, CDR1 is DFQATT, CDR2 SNEGSKA (reference sequence). Researchers barred patients who had uncontrolled infection, other autoimmune disease, pregnancy or lactation. Each diagnosis drew on symptoms, thyroxine, TRAb, thyroid ultrasound and orbital computed tomography findings. What was amplified from RNA transcripts were TCR beta CDR3 regions. Primed by the HTBI set, a first-round RT-PCR was run on the TCR CDR3. MiXCR, run by TCRdb on the multiplex PCR reads, gives a single entry per CDR3 protein. The sample carries 540,000 or so distinct CDR3 sequences, around 46% recorded once.

The sample taken for sequencing was peripheral blood or thyroid tissue (not recorded which). The genes are TRBV20-1 and TRBJ2-2; D is possibly TRBD1 (6 bases). This TCR was recovered from an adult woman with Graves' disease, either hyperthyroidism or ophthalmopathy (not recorded which). The CDR3 loop is CSARTGRAGELFF. In DNA, the CDR3 is TGCAGTGCTAGAACAGGGCGGGCCGGGGAGCTGTTTTTT.